This TCR beta chain was observed in a study of T-cell reconstitution after alpha-beta-depleted transplantation in children. This clonotype was counted only a few times. Its antigen remains unknown. Unique molecular identifiers were incorporated when the TCRbeta library was constructed. TCRdb used MiXCR to reprocess the PCR reads, holding one entry per CDR3 protein. The sample lists 800,000 to 1,000,000 distinct CDR3 sequences; about 29% were seen once. Study results and caveats: Newly generated T cells supplied most T-cell counts and diversity one year post-transplant. Reports say that about two months after transplant, the alpha-beta T cells came out of several hundred graft clones that had expanded. Surviving recipient T cells and thymic progenitors accounted for the high day-60 TCRbeta diversity observed in some patients.

The CDR3 loop spans 15 amino acids. The ends lost 1 base at V and 2 bases at J; junction bases unmatched: 3. V is TRBV12-3 or TRBV12-4 and J is TRBJ1-2; 8 bases line up with TRBD1. The TCR originated in a boy under two years old who had a stem cell transplant for SCID, so the T cells may come from the graft donor. The sequenced sample was PBMCs, mostly from graft donor cells, obtained 360 days after TCRalphabeta/CD19-depleted stem cell transplant. The CDR3 here is CASSLDGQGNYGYTF. The CDR3 DNA follows: TGTGCCAGCAGTTTAGATGGACAGGGAAACTATGGCTACACCTTC.